These 4 T cell receptor beta chains share one sample of origin, sequenced in a study of T cell responses to AZD1222 COVID-19 vaccine. TCRdb's table, derived via immunoSEQ multiplex PCR, lists solely in-frame clones and lacks some. The sample consists of over 150,000 clones, less than 90% of them appearing once. Sequencing was performed on peripheral blood, taken on day 0 of MenACWY control vaccination. The receptors were gathered from an adult in good health.

The chain is built from TRBV11-3 and TRBJ2-1, with a possible D match to TRBD1 (7 bases). Germline CDR1 is SGHNT and CDR2 is YENEEA. The CDR3 runs 13 residues. V lost 6 bases to trimming and J lost 12 bases, with 18 bases between them. The CDR3 loop reads CASSQSKQGGQFF. DNA of the CDR3: TGTGCCAGCAGTCAAAGTAAGCAGGGGGGGCAGTTCTTC.

The chain is built from TRBV6-2 or TRBV6-3 and TRBJ2-1; D gene unclear. CDR3 length: 16 residues. Germline V gene data show CDR1 as MNHEY and CDR2 as SVGEGT. With 1 base removed from V and 2 bases from J, the gap between germline ends came to 12 bases. The CDR3 loop reads CASSYLREKPYNEQFF. DNA of the CDR3: TGTGCCAGCAGTTACTTGCGTGAAAAACCCTACAATGAGCAGTTCTTC.

The rearrangement links TRBV6-4 to TRBJ2-2; D uncertain. Germline V gene sequence: CDR1 MRHNA, CDR2 SNTAGT. The CDR3 sequence is 13 residues long. The V end lost 4 bases, the J end lost 6 bases, and 9 bases lay between the germline ends. The CDR3 protein is CASSVVEAGELFF. The CDR3 DNA sequence: TGTGCCAGCAGTGTCGTAGAGGCCGGGGAGCTGTTTTTT.

The genes are TRBV12-3 or TRBV12-4 and TRBJ2-1; D remains unclear. Trimming stripped 3 bases from V and 9 bases from J, with 6 bases between. This CDR3 is built from 11 residues. CDR3 protein: CASSLWGEQFF. The CDR3 coding sequence is TGTGCCAGCAGTTTGTGGGGTGAGCAGTTCTTC.